This TCR beta chain is drawn from a study of T cell repertoires in cytomegalovirus infection (dated by TCRdb to between 2018 and 2021). For the study in its entirety: Donor HLA type was relevant to the analysis, as public TCR beta signatures indicated carriage of CMV infection together with the matching HLA type.

Sequencing instrument: Illumina HiSeq 1500. TCRdb trimmed the raw reads at Q25, called clones with MiXCR and kept productive beta chains. Rows with one shared CDR3 protein collapse into an entry with the most common genes and DNA. The sample has 210,000 or so distinct CDR3 sequences on record, 6.5% of them singletons. The ten largest clones represent around 6.5% of the sample. This clonotype came up many times. Its antigen remains unidentified. No much larger clonotype is one base removed from it; base qualities were not supplied. General findings and caveats noted by the study authors: Cumulative frequency of public TCR beta family members discriminated carriers of CMV infection plus the relevant HLA type in this cohort and an independent approximately 360-donor cohort. The ex vivo response was dominated by HLA-C-restricted CMV-specific TCR beta clonotypes, and the single most frequent clonotype in two of eight donors was supplied by these HLA-C-restricted clonotypes.

From the cysteine up to the phenylalanine, the CDR3 has a length of 13 residues. Only the CDR3 DNA is retained, 39 bases long and in frame from the first base. The V and J ends are trimmed by 5 bases and 7 bases, leaving 11 bases between them. CDR1 and CDR2 are drawn from the germline V gene: SGHNT, YENEEA. The sequenced sample consisted of PBMCs. The chain links TRBV11-3 with TRBJ2-2; the D gene is perhaps TRBD1, from 6 matching bases. The receptor's source is a human donor in good health (CMV status not recorded). Some clones in this sample may be carry-over from other donors' samples. For the CDR3, the sequence is CASSLGGVGELFF. Read as DNA, the sequence is TGTGCCAGCAGCCTAGGGGGAGTCGGGGAGCTGTTTTTT.